This T cell receptor beta chain was sequenced for a study of T-cell reconstitution after alpha-beta-depleted transplantation in children (dated by TCRdb to 2016 to 2017). At the level of the whole study: Using TCR repertoire profiling, the study followed T-cell immune reconstitution in a quantitative way in children after TCRalphabeta/CD19-depleted allogeneic hematopoietic cell transplantation.

Concerning this clonotype: Its cognate antigen has yet to be identified. Base qualities are not at hand, and no much larger clone is one base apart.

Library preparation was by PCR. Sequencer: Illumina HiSeq 2500. TCR library preparation used molecular barcoding, with unique molecular identifiers applied to normalize quantification of the TCRbeta repertoire. The public reads were quality trimmed at Q25 with fastp and then assembled into clones with MiXCR by TCRdb, keeping productive beta chains. A single entry per CDR3 protein holds the most common genes and DNA from its merged rows. Counted in this sample were 500,000 to 750,000 distinct CDR3 sequences; more than 20% of them appeared once. Clones ranked in the top ten supply under 45% of the sample. Broader findings and caveats from the paper: The high TCRbeta diversity at day 60 in some patients was ascribed to recipient T cells and intrathymic progenitors that had survived conditioning. Apparently early alphabetaT-cell count recovery about two months after transplant reportedly relied on only several hundred rapidly expanded clones derived from non-depleted graft cells. Over the following months the frequencies of hyperexpanded clones went down, and after one year T-cell counts and TCRbeta diversity were mostly credited to newly produced T cells.

V has 5 bases trimmed and J has 0 bases trimmed; junction bases matching no gene number 4. CDR1 and CDR2 were assigned from the germline V gene (reference sequence) as DFQATT and SNEGSKA. The CDR3 measures 14 amino acids from cysteine to phenylalanine. Only the CDR3 DNA is retained, 42 bases long and in frame from the first base. Explained via the paper, the treatment or condition label denotes: allogeneic hematopoietic cell transplantation with graft depleted of TCRalphabeta T cells and CD19 B cells. Transplant recipients were children who received TCRalphabeta/CD19-depleted allogeneic hematopoietic cell grafts.

The sample in question was PBMCs, obtained before TCRalphabeta/CD19-depleted stem cell transplant. This receptor was obtained from a boy younger than two with Wiskott-Aldrich syndrome, due to receive a stem cell transplant. The V and J segments used are TRBV20-1 and TRBJ2-3, with 8 bases in between that match TRBD1. The sequence in DNA is TGCAGTGCTGACAGGGGTTCTAGCACAGATACGCAGTATTTT. Protein translation: CSADRGSSTDTQYF.